The 20 T cell receptor beta chains below come from one sample, sequenced in a study of early T cells in non-severe SARS-CoV-2 infection. Using its own MiXCR run on the 5' RACE reads, TCRdb lists one record per CDR3 protein. The table has some 96,000 distinct CDR3 sequences, 9.5% to 11% seen once. Sequenced here: whole blood, sampled at baseline. These receptors originate from an adult who was a healthcare worker with PCR-confirmed SARS-CoV-2 infection or an uninfected control (not recorded which).

This clonotype has a count of ten or more. The chain employs TRBV7-8 and TRBJ1-6; TRBD1 matches 9 bases. This CDR3 region has 15 residues. Trimming took 5 bases from V and 7 from J; bases not matched to a gene: 6. The germline gives CDR1 SGHVS, CDR2 FQNEAQ. The chain's CDR3 is CASSPGQGTNSPLHF. In DNA form, the CDR3 reads TGTGCCAGCAGCCCGGGACAGGGAACGAATTCACCCCTCCACTTT.

At least ten counts were recorded for this clonotype. One junction end disagrees with the germline gene, perhaps due to a read error. This rearrangement joins TRBV29-1 to TRBJ1-2; the D is unclear. The CDR3 is made up of 14 amino acids. Germline V lookup: CDR1 SQVTM, CDR2 ANQGSEA. CDR3 residues: CSVQDNRRSYGYTF. The CDR3 DNA is TGCAGCGTTCAAGACAATCGTCGTTCCTATGGCTACACCTTC.

This clonotype was seen a few times. The rearrangement links TRBV7-9 to TRBJ2-3; D is possibly TRBD1 (5 bases). Germline V gives CDR1 SEHNR, CDR2 FQNEAQ (reference sequence). This CDR3 contains 14 residues. V was shortened by 6 bases and J by 1 base, with 11 bases between the two germline ends. The CDR3 DNA reads as TGTGCCAGCAGACCTGGGGCAGGCACAGATACGCAGTATTTT. Protein sequence: CASRPGAGTDTQYF. The full variable domain, in which reference TRBV7-9 and TRBJ2-3 provide the parts outside the CDR3, is DTGVSQNPRHKITKRGQNVTFRCDPISEHNRLYWYRQTLGQGPEFLTYFQNEAQLEKSRLLSDRFSAERPKGSFSTLEIQRTEQGDSAMYLCASRPGAGTDTQYFGPGTRLTVL.

This rearrangement joins TRBV6-2 or TRBV6-3 to TRBJ2-1; D perhaps matches TRBD2 (5 bases). CDR3 length equals 16 residues. Trimming pared 0 bases from V and 6 bases from J, leaving 15 bases between. Germline CDR1 reads MNHEY; CDR2 reads SVGEGT. The CDR3 sequence: CASSYSSTSKGNEQFF. In nucleotides, the CDR3 is TGTGCCAGCAGTTACTCTAGCACTAGTAAGGGCAATGAGCAGTTCTTC.

This sequence joins TRBV5-4 and TRBJ1-3; TRBD1 might be the D (6 bases). The CDR3 totals 16 residues. Germline lookup yields CDR1 SGHNT and CDR2 YYREEE (reference sequence). Trimming took 3 bases from V and 4 from J, leaving 17 bases between them. The CDR3 DNA reads as TGTGCCAGCAGCTCCCCCGGGAGGGGGGGCGGAAACACCATATATTTT. Protein: CASSSPGRGGGNTIYF.

The J gene is TRBJ2-7, the V gene TRBV13; 14 bases are a match to TRBD2. This CDR3 is built from 16 residues. The V gene's germline CDR1 is PRHDT and CDR2 FYEKMQ (reference sequence). The V gene end was trimmed by 4 bases and the J gene end by 2 bases; junction bases not matched to a gene: 4. The CDR3 is CASSSRLAGGAYEQYF. The DNA for the CDR3 is TGTGCCAGCAGCTCCCGACTAGCGGGGGGGGCCTACGAGCAGTACTTC.

This sequence joins TRBV20-1 and TRBJ2-3; D not certain. CDR1 is DFQATT and CDR2 is SNEGSKA in the germline V gene (reference sequence). Trimming cost V 1 base and J 5 bases, with 7 bases left between them. The CDR3 runs 12 residues. The CDR3 is CSARGNQDTQYF. The CDR3 bases are TGCAGTGCTAGAGGGAATCAAGATACGCAGTATTTT.

This clonotype was detected a few times. The V gene is TRBV7-7, the J gene TRBJ2-3, with TRBD1 identical over 10 bases. The CDR3 length is 15 residues. Germline CDR1 and CDR2: SSHAT and FNYEAQ (reference sequence). Losses at the gene ends were 3 bases for V and 4 bases for J; bases not matched to a gene: 4. The CDR3 reads CASSLTGGLPDTQYF. CDR3 DNA: TGTGCCAGCAGCTTGACAGGGGGCTTGCCAGATACGCAGTATTTT.

The rearrangement joins TRBV12-3 or TRBV12-4 to TRBJ2-2, with TRBD1 identical over 7 bases. V gave up 6 bases and J gave up 0 bases; unmatched junction bases: 1. The CDR3 sequence is 14 residues long. The CDR3 loop is CASRGQSNTGELFF. In DNA form, the CDR3 reads TGTGCCAGCAGGGGACAGTCGAACACCGGGGAGCTGTTTTTT.

The rearrangement joins TRBV9 to TRBJ2-3; 7 bases agree with TRBD1. Germline V gene data show CDR1 as SGDLS and CDR2 as YYNGEE. The CDR3 totals 13 residues. With V trimmed by 3 bases and J by 6 bases, 4 bases remained unmatched. The CDR3 region has the DNA TGTGCCAGCAGCGAGACAGGGTCTGATACGCAGTATTTT. Encoded protein: CASSETGSDTQYF.

The chain joins TRBV11-2 to TRBJ2-5; maybe TRBD1 (7 bases). The CDR3 loop spans 15 amino acids. Per the germline V gene, CDR1 is SGHAT and CDR2 is FQNNGV. Trimming shortened V by 5 bases and J by 5 bases, and 18 bases separated the two germline ends. CDR3: CASSALGGGGETQYF. CDR3 bases: TGTGCCAGCAGCGCCCTCGGAGGGGGCGGGGAGACCCAGTACTTC.

This chain links TRBV6-5 with TRBJ2-7, with 7 bases matching TRBD2. Germline CDR1 reads MNHEY; CDR2 reads SVGAGI. CDR3 length: 16 amino acids. J gave up 2 bases and V 5 bases, and 12 bases lay outside the gene matches. CDR3 in DNA: TGTGCCAGCAGTGGGCTTGTGCGGGAGCGCCCCTACGAGCAGTACTTC. It codes for CASSGLVRERPYEQYF.

The table lists this clonotype with many counts. This chain links TRBV19 with TRBJ1-5; tentative D call: TRBD1 (5 bases). Deletions cut 3 bases from V and 6 bases from J, with 15 bases between. The CDR3 has 15 residues. Germline CDR1 is LNHDA and CDR2 is SQIVND (reference sequence). The CDR3, as DNA: TGTGCCAGTAGTATCTCCCTGGGGGAACGTCAGCCCCAGCATTTT. It translates to CASSISLGERQPQHF.

The chain couples TRBV7-6 to TRBJ2-1, with D possibly being TRBD1 (6 bases). V lost 4 bases and J lost 0, with 10 bases in between. Germline V lookup: CDR1 SGHVS, CDR2 FNYEAQ. There are 15 residues in the CDR3. This chain's CDR3 is CASSYGQYSYNEQFF. CDR3 in DNA: TGTGCCAGCAGCTACGGACAGTACTCCTACAATGAGCAGTTCTTC.

The V gene is TRBV10-3, the J gene TRBJ2-3, with D perhaps matching TRBD1 or TRBD2 (6 bases each). Germline loops: CDR1 ENHRY, CDR2 SYGVKD. V gave up 0 bases and J gave up 0 bases, with 13 bases separating them. The CDR3 extends over 17 amino acids. In DNA form, the CDR3 reads TGTGCCATCAGTGAGTCGATCGGGGGCCTTAGCACAGATACGCAGTATTTT. Translating it yields CAISESIGGLSTDTQYF.

This clonotype was recorded many times. The chain couples TRBV6-6 to TRBJ1-5; weak D call: TRBD1 (6 bases). The germline gives CDR1 MNHNY, CDR2 SVGAGI (reference sequence). V was cut by 0 bases and J by 6 bases, with 12 bases left in between. CDR3 length: 15 residues. The CDR3 loop reads CASSYSIQGGQPQHF. The CDR3 DNA reads as TGTGCCAGCAGTTACTCGATCCAAGGGGGTCAGCCCCAGCATTTT.

This clonotype was seen ten or more times. In nucleotides, the CDR3 is TGTGCCAGCAGTTACCCGACAGGGAAGAACCCGTCGAATTCACCCCTCCACTTT. Protein product: CASSYPTGKNPSNSPLHF. This rearrangement joins TRBV6-2 or TRBV6-3 to TRBJ1-6, with TRBD1 matching over 7 bases. The CDR3 extends over 18 amino acids. V lost 2 bases to trimming and J lost 7 bases; unmatched junction nucleotides: 14. Germline CDR1 MNHEY, CDR2 SVGEGT.

This clonotype was seen only once. The J gene is TRBJ2-1, the V gene TRBV11-2; D uncertain. Trimming took 8 bases from V and 0 from J, leaving 11 bases between them. Per the germline V gene, CDR1 is SGHAT and CDR2 is FQNNGV. The CDR3 sequence is 14 residues long. The CDR3 is CASGLSPSYNEQFF. CDR3 nucleotide sequence: TGTGCCAGCGGCCTTTCCCCCTCCTACAATGAGCAGTTCTTC. Full variable domain (remainder filled in from reference TRBV11-2 and TRBJ2-1): EAGVAQSPRYKIIEKRQSVAFWCNPISGHATLYWYQQILGQGPKLLIQFQNNGVVDDSQLPKDRFSAERLKGVDSTLKIQPAKLEDSAVYLCASGLSPSYNEQFFGPGTRLTVL.

The chain is built from TRBV2 and TRBJ2-1; no clear D gene. Trimming removed 4 bases from V and 7 bases from J, with 5 bases in between. The CDR3 totals 11 residues. Per germline, CDR1 SNHLY and CDR2 FYNNEI. CDR3 in DNA: TGTGCCAGCAGTGTACAGAATGAGCAGTTCTTC. Translated: CASSVQNEQFF.

This clonotype was observed a handful of times. V is TRBV6-5 and J is TRBJ2-3; D gene unclear. The germline V gene encodes CDR1 MNHEY and CDR2 SVGAGI. Deletions cut 4 bases from V and 0 bases from J, with 8 bases between. This CDR3 has 14 amino acids. Here the CDR3 DNA reads TGTGCCAGCAGTTCGTCAGCCAGCACAGATACGCAGTATTTT. Amino acid sequence: CASSSSASTDTQYF.